This T cell receptor (beta chain) was found in a study of radiotherapy plus CTLA-4 blockade in lung cancer. Overall study context: The study recorded objective responses in around 18% of patients and disease control in around 33%. Broader study findings: Per reports, early blood T cell clone dynamics, plus interferon-beta, forecast response most strongly. TCR clones originating in tumors grew in number in blood after radiotherapy plus ipilimumab.

With regard to this clone: Its target is unknown.

Focal radiation with ipilimumab CTLA-4 blockade was given to patients with chemo-refractory metastatic non-small-cell lung cancer. The protocol was immunoSEQ multiplex PCR, while the TCRdb copy is restricted to in-frame clones and leaves out a portion. The data show more than 40,000 clones, about 81% seen once. The V end lost 0 bases, the J end lost 4 bases, and 10 bases lay between the germline ends. The CDR3 runs to 14 residues. Looked up from germline, CDR1 is SGDLS and CDR2 is YYNGEE. The specimen was peripheral blood, collected from a patient treated with radiotherapy plus ipilimumab. The chain uses TRBV9 and TRBJ1-1; unclear D gene. This sequence originates from a human donor with non-small cell lung cancer who had stable disease on radiotherapy plus ipilimumab. CDR3 amino acids: CASSVADSSTEAFF. The CDR3 coding sequence is TGTGCCAGCAGCGTAGCCGATAGCAGCACTGAAGCTTTCTTT.